Shown below are 5 T cell receptor beta chains from a single sample sequenced in a study of blood T cell repertoires in COVID-19 (dated by TCRdb to the early 2020s). Library preparation employed the immunoSEQ multiplex PCR assay. Entries here come from immuneACCESS through TCRdb and include only in-frame sequences with V and J called. Some clones fail to appear in such tables; in the studies checked, an unresolved V gene covers under half of the shortfall, and the cause of the remainder is unknown. A total of 400,000 or so clones appear in this sample, approximately 92% of them only once. The ten largest clonotypes hold around 1.1% of the sample. The sample was PBMCs or T cells enriched from blood (not recorded which). These receptors originate from a man aged 25 to 40 who had recovered from COVID-19.

The chain recombines TRBV25-1 with TRBJ2-7; D not certain. This CDR3 region has 14 residues. Between the trimmed V and J ends, which lost 0 bases and 1 base, there was a span of 7 bases. From germline, CDR1 is MGHDK and CDR2 SYGVNS. The CDR3 region has the DNA TGTGCCAGCAGTGAATATGGCAAGTCCTACGAGCAGTACTTC. Its translation: CASSEYGKSYEQYF.

V and J are TRBV7-2 and TRBJ1-2; D possibly corresponds to TRBD1 (6 bases). This CDR3 is built from 14 residues. Germline V lookup: CDR1 SGHTA, CDR2 FQGNSA. The V end was cut by 5 bases, the J end by 3 bases, with 13 bases between. The CDR3 sequence: CASSPGQPDYGYTF. CDR3 nucleotide sequence: TGTGCCAGCAGCCCCGGACAGCCGGACTATGGCTACACCTTC.

The rearrangement links TRBV7-8 to TRBJ2-7, with D perhaps matching TRBD1 (6 bases). Germline CDR1 and CDR2: SGHVS and FQNEAQ. This CDR3 spans 17 amino acids. V was pared by 3 bases and J by 2 bases, with 20 bases between. Written as DNA, the CDR3 is TGTGCCAGCAGCTTTGGGCCTGGCTTGGACAGAGCCTACGAGCAGTACTTC. This codes for CASSFGPGLDRAYEQYF. The full variable domain, completed using reference TRBV7-8 and TRBJ2-7, is GAGVSQSPRYKVAKRGQDVALRCDPISGHVSLFWYQQALGQGPEFLTYFQNEAQLDKSGLPSDRFFAERPEGSVSTLKIQRTQQEDSAVYLCASSFGPGLDRAYEQYFGPGTRLTVT.

The CDR3 DNA follows: TGTGCCAGCAGCAAACGGAACTGGGAGGGAGGACGGGAGACCCAGTACTTC. This codes for CASSKRNWEGGRETQYF. This rearrangement joins TRBV21-1 to TRBJ2-5; TRBD2, as called in the table, went unchecked against the DNA. TRBV21-1 is a pseudogene locus. The CDR3 runs 17 residues.

The chain carries TRBV30 and TRBJ2-1; D gene uncertain. The V end was cut by 0 bases, the J end by 2 bases, with 11 bases between. Germline V gives CDR1 GTSNPN, CDR2 SVGIG (reference sequence). This CDR3 region has 15 residues. The DNA for the CDR3 is TGTGCCTGGAGTGTACTAAGGAATCCCTACAATGAGCAGTTCTTC. As protein: CAWSVLRNPYNEQFF.